This T cell receptor beta chain was found in a study of cytomegalovirus exposure and HLA in healthy donors. CDR1 is SNHLY, CDR2 FYNNEI, per germline. There are 14 residues in the CDR3. Trimming stripped 1 base from V and 1 base from J, with 8 bases between. In the PCR, 60 Vbeta and 13 Jbeta primers were used. TCRdb's copy holds only in-frame clones and misses some; the assay was immunoSEQ multiplex PCR. The profile shows over 85,000 clones, around 85% of them singletons. The chain links TRBV2 to TRBJ2-7; no definite D call. The sequence came from a man aged 30 to 39 in good health and CMV-seropositive. Sequences were obtained from PBMCs. DNA of the CDR3: TGTGCCAGCAGTGAAGGGAGCGAGTCCTACGAGCAGTACTTC. Its translation: CASSEGSESYEQYF.